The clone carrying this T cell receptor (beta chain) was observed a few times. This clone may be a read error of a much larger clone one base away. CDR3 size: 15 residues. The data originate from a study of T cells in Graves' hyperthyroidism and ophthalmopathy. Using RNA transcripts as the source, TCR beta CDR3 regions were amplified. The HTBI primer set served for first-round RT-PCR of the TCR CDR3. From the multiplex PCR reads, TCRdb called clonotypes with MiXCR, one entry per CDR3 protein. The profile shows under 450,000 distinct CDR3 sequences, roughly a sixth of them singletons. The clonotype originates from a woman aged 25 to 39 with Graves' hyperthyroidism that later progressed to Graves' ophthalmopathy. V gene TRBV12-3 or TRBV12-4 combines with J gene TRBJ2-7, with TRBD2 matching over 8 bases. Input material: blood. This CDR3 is CAGSPPNAGGREQYF. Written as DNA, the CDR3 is TGTGCCGGCAGCCCCCCAAACGCGGGAGGTCGGGAGCAGTACTTC.